This T cell receptor (beta chain) stems from a study of blood T cell repertoires in COVID-19. Looking at the study overall: Specimens from acute and convalescent COVID-19 originated in the United States, Italy and Spain. In each case, the material was cDNA or gDNA derived from T cells, B-cell-depleted T cells, or PBMCs.

V lost 3 bases to trimming and J lost 6 bases, with 16 bases between them. Per the germline V gene, CDR1 is LGHNA and CDR2 is YSLEER. This CDR3 contains 15 residues. Original analysis: For nucleated cells, counts were estimated from reference gene primer amplification. Method: immunoSEQ multiplex PCR; TCRdb's copy keeps in-frame clones and lacks some. V and J calls and clone size are copied from that table; D and trimming were computed from the DNA. This repertoire shows approximately 250,000 clones, approximately 82% found once; its top ten account for roughly 1.4%. Specimen: peripheral blood. The chain links TRBV4-3 to TRBJ2-3; D is possibly TRBD2 (7 bases). The receptor was isolated from a woman between 40 and 55 years old who had recovered from COVID-19. Here the CDR3 reads CASSHRLGGRDTQYF. CDR3 DNA sequence: TGCGCCAGCAGCCACCGGCTGGGGGGGCGGGATACGCAGTATTTT.